Presented here are 3 T cell receptor beta chains from one specimen sequenced in a study of T-cell memory formation after mild COVID-19. Using its own MiXCR run on the 5' RACE reads, TCRdb lists one record per CDR3 protein. Among 250,000 to 300,000 distinct CDR3 sequences listed, 15% to 20% were seen once. Sequenced input: PBMCs or a T cell subset sorted from them (not recorded which). Every receptor here comes from a man aged 18-30 years who had mild COVID-19 (a few samples of this study predate the infection). Cell type and time point are not known.

The chain employs TRBV5-6 and TRBJ1-5, with a possible D match to TRBD1 (6 bases). This CDR3 is built from 13 residues. Deletions cut 1 base from V and 7 bases from J, with 9 bases between. The V gene's germline CDR1 is SGHDT and CDR2 YYEEEE. The CDR3, as DNA: TGTGCCAGCAGCTTGAACAGGGCCCAGCCCCAGCATTTT. Protein product: CASSLNRAQPQHF.

There are a few counts of this clonotype. The chain links TRBV7-9 to TRBJ2-2, with no clear D. V lost 4 bases and J 9 bases, leaving 9 bases between the germline ends. There are 12 residues in the CDR3. CDR1 SEHNR and CDR2 FQNEAQ come from the germline V gene (reference sequence). This chain's CDR3 is CASSSRPRELFF. For the CDR3, the DNA is TGTGCCAGCAGCTCGCGGCCGAGGGAGCTGTTTTTT.

V and J are TRBV12-3 or TRBV12-4 and TRBJ2-1; D remains ambiguous. Trimming took off 8 bases at V and 0 bases at J, with 14 bases between the two ends. The CDR3 is 15 amino acids. CDR3 coding DNA: TGTGCCAGCGGGAAAGATCCAACCTCCTACAATGAGCAGTTCTTC. This codes for CASGKDPTSYNEQFF.